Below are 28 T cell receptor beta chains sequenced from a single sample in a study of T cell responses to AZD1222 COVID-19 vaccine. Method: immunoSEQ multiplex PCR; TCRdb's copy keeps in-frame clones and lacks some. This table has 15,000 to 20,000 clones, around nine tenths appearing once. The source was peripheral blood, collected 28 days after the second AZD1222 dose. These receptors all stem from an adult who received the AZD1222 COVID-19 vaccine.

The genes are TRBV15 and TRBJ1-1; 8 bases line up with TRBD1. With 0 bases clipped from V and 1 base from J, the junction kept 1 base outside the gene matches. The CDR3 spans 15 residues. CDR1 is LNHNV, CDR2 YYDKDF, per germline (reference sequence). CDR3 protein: CATSREGQANTEAFF. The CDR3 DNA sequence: TGTGCCACCAGCAGAGAGGGACAGGCGAACACTGAAGCTTTCTTT.

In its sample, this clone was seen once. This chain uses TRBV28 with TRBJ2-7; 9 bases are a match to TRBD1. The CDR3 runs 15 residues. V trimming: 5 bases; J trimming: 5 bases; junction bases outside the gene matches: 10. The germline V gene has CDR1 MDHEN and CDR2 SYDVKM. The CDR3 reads CASSPPPGQGHEQYV. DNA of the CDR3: TGTGCCAGCAGTCCGCCCCCGGGACAGGGCCACGAGCAGTACGTC.

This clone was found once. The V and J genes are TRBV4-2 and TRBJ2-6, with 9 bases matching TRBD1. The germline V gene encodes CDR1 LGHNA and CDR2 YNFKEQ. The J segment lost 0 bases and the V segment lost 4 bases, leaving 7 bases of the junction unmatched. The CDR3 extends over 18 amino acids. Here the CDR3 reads CASSLTDRGVSGANVLTF. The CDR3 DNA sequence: TGTGCCAGCAGCCTTACCGACAGGGGGGTCTCTGGGGCCAACGTCCTGACTTTC.

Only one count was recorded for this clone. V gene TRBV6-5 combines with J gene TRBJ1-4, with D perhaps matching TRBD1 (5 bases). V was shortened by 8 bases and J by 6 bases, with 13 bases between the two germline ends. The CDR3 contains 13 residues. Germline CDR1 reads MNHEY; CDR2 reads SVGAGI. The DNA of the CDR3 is TGTGCCAGCGGCCGACAGAAGCATGAAAAACTGTTTTTT. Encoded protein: CASGRQKHEKLFF.

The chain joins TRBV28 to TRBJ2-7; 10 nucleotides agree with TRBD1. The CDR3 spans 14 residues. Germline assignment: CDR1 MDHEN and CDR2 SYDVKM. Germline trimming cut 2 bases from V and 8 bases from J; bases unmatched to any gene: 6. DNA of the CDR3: TGTGCCAGCAGTTTACCGGGACAGGGGAGCAAGCAGTACGTC. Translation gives CASSLPGQGSKQYV.

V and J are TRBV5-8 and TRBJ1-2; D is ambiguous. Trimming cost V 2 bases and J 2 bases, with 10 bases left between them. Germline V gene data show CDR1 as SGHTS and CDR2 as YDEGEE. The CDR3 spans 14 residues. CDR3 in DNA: TGTGCCAGCAGCTTAAGAGGGCTGAACTATGGCTACACCTTC. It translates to CASSLRGLNYGYTF. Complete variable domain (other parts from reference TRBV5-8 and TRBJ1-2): EAGVTQSPTHLIKTRGQQATLRCSPISGHTSVYWYQQALGLGLQFLLWYDEGEERNRGNFPPRFSGRQFPNYSSELNVNALELEDSALYLCASSLRGLNYGYTFGSGTRLTVV.

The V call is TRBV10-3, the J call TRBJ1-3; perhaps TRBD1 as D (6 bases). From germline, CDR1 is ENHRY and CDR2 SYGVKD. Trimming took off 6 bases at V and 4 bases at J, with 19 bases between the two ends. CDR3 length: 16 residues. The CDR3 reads CAIRDGLRGVGNTIYF. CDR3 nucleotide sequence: TGTGCCATCAGGGACGGACTTAGGGGGGTCGGAAACACCATATATTTT.

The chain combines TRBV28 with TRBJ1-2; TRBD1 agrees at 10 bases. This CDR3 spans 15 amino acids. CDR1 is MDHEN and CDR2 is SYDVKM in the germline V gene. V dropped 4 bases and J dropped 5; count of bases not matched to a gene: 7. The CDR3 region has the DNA TGTGCCAGCAGTTCCGGGACAGGGGAAGAATATGGCTACACCTTC. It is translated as CASSSGTGEEYGYTF.

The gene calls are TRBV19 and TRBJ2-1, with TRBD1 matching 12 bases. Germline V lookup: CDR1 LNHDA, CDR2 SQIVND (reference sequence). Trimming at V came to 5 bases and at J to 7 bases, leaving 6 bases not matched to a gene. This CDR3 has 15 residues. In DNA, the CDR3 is TGTGCCAGTAGTCCCACGGGACAGGGGGCGAATGAGCAGTTCTTC. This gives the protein CASSPTGQGANEQFF.

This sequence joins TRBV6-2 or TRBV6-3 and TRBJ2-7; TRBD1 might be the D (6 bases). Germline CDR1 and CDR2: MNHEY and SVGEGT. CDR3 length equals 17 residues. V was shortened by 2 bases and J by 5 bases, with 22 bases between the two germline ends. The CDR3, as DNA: TGTGCCAGCAGTTACCCGTCCCGGGACAATGTTCGGGACGAGCAGTACTTC. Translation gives CASSYPSRDNVRDEQYF.

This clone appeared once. CDR3 bases: TGTGCCAGCAGCTTAACATTACCCTCCTACGAGCAGTACTTC. Protein: CASSLTLPSYEQYF. This sequence joins TRBV28 and TRBJ2-7, with D unresolved. Germline CDR1 is MDHEN and CDR2 is SYDVKM. The V and J ends lost 6 bases and 0 bases respectively, with 12 bases between them. The CDR3 runs to 14 residues.

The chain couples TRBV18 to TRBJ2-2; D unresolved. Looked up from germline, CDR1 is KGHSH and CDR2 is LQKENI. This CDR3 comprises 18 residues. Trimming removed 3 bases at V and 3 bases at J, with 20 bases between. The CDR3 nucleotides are TGTGCCAGCTCACCTTTCTCCTCAGTCGGTGGTCACACCGGGGAGCTGTTTTTT. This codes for CASSPFSSVGGHTGELFF.

The CDR3 sequence: CASSGVGGGARNEQFF. The DNA for the CDR3 is TGCGCCAGCAGTGGGGTTGGCGGGGGGGCGCGGAATGAGCAGTTCTTC. The V and J genes are TRBV10-1 and TRBJ2-1; 9 positions match TRBD2. This CDR3 comprises 16 residues. After removal of 4 bases from V and 7 bases from J, the junction contained 11 bases not matched to a gene. Germline V gene sequence: CDR1 WNHNN, CDR2 SYGVQD (reference sequence).

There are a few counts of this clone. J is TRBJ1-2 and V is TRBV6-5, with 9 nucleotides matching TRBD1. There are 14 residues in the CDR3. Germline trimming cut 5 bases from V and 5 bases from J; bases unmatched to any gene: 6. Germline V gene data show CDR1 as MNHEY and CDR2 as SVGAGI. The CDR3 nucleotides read TGTGCCAGCAGTAATGGACAGGGGAGGTATGGCTACACCTTC. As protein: CASSNGQGRYGYTF.

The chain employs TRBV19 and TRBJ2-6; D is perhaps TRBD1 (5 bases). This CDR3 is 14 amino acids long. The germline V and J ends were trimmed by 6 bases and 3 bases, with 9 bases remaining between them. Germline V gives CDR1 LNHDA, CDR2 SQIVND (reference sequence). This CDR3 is CASSPRGGANVLTF. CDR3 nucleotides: TGTGCCAGTAGCCCTAGGGGTGGGGCCAACGTCCTGACTTTC. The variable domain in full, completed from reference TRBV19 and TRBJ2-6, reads DGGITQSPKYLFRKEGQNVTLSCEQNLNHDAMYWYRQDPGQGLRLIYYSQIVNDFQKGDIAEGYSVSREKKESFPLTVTSAQKNPTAFYLCASSPRGGANVLTFGAGSRLTVL.

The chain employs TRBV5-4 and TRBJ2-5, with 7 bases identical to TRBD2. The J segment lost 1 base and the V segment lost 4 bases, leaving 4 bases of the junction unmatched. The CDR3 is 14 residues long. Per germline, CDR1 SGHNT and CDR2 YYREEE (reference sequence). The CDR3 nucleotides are TGTGCCAGCAGCCTCAGACTAGCCCAAGAGACCCAGTACTTC. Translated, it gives CASSLRLAQETQYF.

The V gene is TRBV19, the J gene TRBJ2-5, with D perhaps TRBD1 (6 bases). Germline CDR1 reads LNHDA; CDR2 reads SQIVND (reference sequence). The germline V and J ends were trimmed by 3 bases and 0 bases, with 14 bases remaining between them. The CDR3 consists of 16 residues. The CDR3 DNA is TGTGCCAGTAGTATCGGAGACAGGAAGTACCAAGAGACCCAGTACTTC. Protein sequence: CASSIGDRKYQETQYF. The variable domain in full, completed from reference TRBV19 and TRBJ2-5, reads DGGITQSPKYLFRKEGQNVTLSCEQNLNHDAMYWYRQDPGQGLRLIYYSQIVNDFQKGDIAEGYSVSREKKESFPLTVTSAQKNPTAFYLCASSIGDRKYQETQYFGPGTRLLVL.

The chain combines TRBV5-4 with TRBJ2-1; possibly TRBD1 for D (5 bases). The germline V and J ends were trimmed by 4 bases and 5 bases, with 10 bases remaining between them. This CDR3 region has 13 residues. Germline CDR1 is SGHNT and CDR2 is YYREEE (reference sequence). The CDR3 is CASSPDRNNEQFF. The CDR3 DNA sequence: TGTGCCAGCAGCCCCGACAGAAACAATGAGCAGTTCTTC.

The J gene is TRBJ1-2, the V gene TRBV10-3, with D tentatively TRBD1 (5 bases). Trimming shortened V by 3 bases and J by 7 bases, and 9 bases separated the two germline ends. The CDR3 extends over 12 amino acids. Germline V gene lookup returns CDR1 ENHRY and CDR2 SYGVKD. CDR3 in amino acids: CAISDDRGGYTF. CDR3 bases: TGTGCCATCAGTGATGACAGAGGTGGCTACACCTTC.

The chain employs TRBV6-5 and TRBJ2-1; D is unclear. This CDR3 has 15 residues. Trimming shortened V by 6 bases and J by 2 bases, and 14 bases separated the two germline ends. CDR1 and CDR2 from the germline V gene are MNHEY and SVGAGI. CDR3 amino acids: CASRVNPPPYNEQFF. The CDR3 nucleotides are TGTGCCAGCAGAGTAAACCCGCCGCCCTACAATGAGCAGTTCTTC.

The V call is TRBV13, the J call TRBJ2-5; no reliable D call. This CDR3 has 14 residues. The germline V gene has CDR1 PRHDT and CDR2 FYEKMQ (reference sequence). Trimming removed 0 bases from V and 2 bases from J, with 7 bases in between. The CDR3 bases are TGTGCCAGCAGCTTAGGGGTTGGGCAAGAGACCCAGTACTTC. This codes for CASSLGVGQETQYF.

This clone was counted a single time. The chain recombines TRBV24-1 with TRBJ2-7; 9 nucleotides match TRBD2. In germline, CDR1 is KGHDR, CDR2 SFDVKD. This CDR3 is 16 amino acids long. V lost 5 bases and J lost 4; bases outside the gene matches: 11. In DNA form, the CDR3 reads TGTGCCACCAGTGCCCGGGGGCGGGAGGGTAAGTACGAGCAGTACTTC. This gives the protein CATSARGREGKYEQYF.

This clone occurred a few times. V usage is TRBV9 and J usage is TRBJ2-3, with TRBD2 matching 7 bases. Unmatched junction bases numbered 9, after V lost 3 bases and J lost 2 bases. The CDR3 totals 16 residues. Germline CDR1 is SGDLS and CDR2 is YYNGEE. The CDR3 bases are TGTGCCAGCAGCGCCGGCGATAGCGGGTACACAGATACGCAGTATTTT. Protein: CASSAGDSGYTDTQYF. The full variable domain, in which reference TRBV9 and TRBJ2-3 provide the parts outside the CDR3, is DSGVTQTPKHLITATGQRVTLRCSPRSGDLSVYWYQQSLDQGLQFLIQYYNGEERAKGNILERFSAQQFPDLHSELNLSSLELGDSALYFCASSAGDSGYTDTQYFGPGTRLTVL.

CDR3 sequence: CASSHTPWGRGDTQYF. The CDR3 bases are TGTGCCAGCAGTCACACCCCGTGGGGTCGCGGGGATACGCAGTATTTT. This chain links TRBV27 with TRBJ2-3; possible D gene TRBD2, 5 bases. Germline values: CDR1 MNHEY, CDR2 SMNVEV (reference sequence). This CDR3 is built from 16 residues. The V end lost 5 bases, the J end lost 6 bases, and 21 bases lay between the germline ends.

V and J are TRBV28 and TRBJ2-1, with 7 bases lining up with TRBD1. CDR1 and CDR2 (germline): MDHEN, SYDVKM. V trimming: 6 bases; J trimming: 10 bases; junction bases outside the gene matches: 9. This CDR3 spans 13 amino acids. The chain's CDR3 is CASRSTGVGEQFF. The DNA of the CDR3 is TGTGCCAGCAGGTCTACAGGGGTAGGGGAGCAGTTCTTC.

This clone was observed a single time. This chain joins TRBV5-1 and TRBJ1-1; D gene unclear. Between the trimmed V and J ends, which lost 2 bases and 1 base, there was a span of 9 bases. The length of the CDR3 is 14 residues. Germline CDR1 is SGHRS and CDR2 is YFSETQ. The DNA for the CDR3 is TGCGCCAGCAGCTTCTTATTGTCGAACACTGAAGCTTTCTTT. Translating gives CASSFLLSNTEAFF.

DNA of the CDR3: TGCAGCGTTGAGCAGGACCTATCAGCTTTCTTT. Its protein product is CSVEQDLSAFF. The V and J genes are TRBV29-1 and TRBJ1-1, with D unresolved. The CDR3 spans 11 residues. Germline V lookup: CDR1 SQVTM, CDR2 ANQGSEA. V shed 3 bases and J shed 10 bases, with 12 bases lying between them.

The CDR3 DNA follows: TGTGCCAGCAGCCCACAGGGAACCAAAAACATTCAGTACTTC. Protein product: CASSPQGTKNIQYF. The chain uses TRBV3-1 (or the pseudogene TRBV3-2) and TRBJ2-4; a possible D gene is TRBD1 (6 bases). This CDR3 is 14 amino acids long. The V end was cut by 4 bases, the J end by 2 bases, with 9 bases between. Germline CDR1 LGHDT, CDR2 YNNKEL (reference sequence).